A single sample is the source of the 15 T cell receptor beta chains below, sequenced in a study of technical replicates of blood from a few donors (dated by TCRdb to the late 2010s). Libraries came from the immunoSEQ multiplex PCR assay. The table comes from immuneACCESS by way of TCRdb, which keeps in-frame sequences with V and J called. Part of the clones is missing from these tables; in studies checked, under half for an unresolved V gene and the rest for unknown reasons. The table for this sample lists tens of thousands of clones; roughly 92% of them were counted only once. The ten largest clones take up around 0.34% of the sample. Input material: T cells isolated from PBMCs. The receptors were sampled from a human donor in good health.

The CDR3 DNA is TGTGCCAGCAGCTCACAGGGTTGGAATCAGCCCCAGCATTTT. Translation gives CASSSQGWNQPQHF. V usage is TRBV7-9 and J usage is TRBJ1-5; a weak D match, TRBD1 (6 bases). The CDR3 contains 14 residues. The V end was cut by 4 bases, the J end by 4 bases, with 11 bases between. CDR1 SEHNR and CDR2 FQNEAQ come from the germline V gene (reference sequence).

The V and J genes are TRBV5-1 and TRBJ1-2; 10 bases align to TRBD1. The CDR3 covers 13 residues. Germline lookup yields CDR1 SGHRS and CDR2 YFSETQ. The trim removed 4 bases at V and 10 bases at J, leaving 7 bases unmatched. CDR3 protein: CASSLRQGAIYTF. CDR3 sequence (DNA): TGCGCCAGCAGCCTTCGACAGGGGGCAATCTACACCTTC.

This chain joins TRBV28 and TRBJ1-5; TRBD1 agrees at 7 bases. V shed 4 bases and J 3 bases; nucleotides not matched to a gene: 3. There are 14 residues in the CDR3. CDR1 is MDHEN, CDR2 SYDVKM, per germline. The CDR3 loop reads CASSYTGVNQPQHF. In DNA, the CDR3 is TGTGCCAGCAGTTACACAGGGGTCAATCAGCCCCAGCATTTT.

This chain links TRBV6-5 with TRBJ1-4, with D perhaps TRBD1 (6 bases). Per the germline V gene, CDR1 is MNHEY and CDR2 is SVGAGI. This CDR3 is 14 amino acids long. The V gene lost 4 bases and the J gene lost 2 bases, with 8 bases spanning the gap. The CDR3 sequence is CASSLDRTNEKLFF. DNA of the CDR3: TGTGCCAGCAGTTTAGACAGGACTAATGAAAAACTGTTTTTT.

The V call is TRBV5-1, the J call TRBJ2-1; a possible D gene is TRBD1 (7 bases). Between the trimmed V and J ends, which lost 0 bases and 8 bases, there was a span of 15 bases. The CDR3 runs to 15 residues. Germline CDR1 and CDR2: SGHRS and YFSETQ. CDR3 coding DNA: TGCGCCAGCAGCTTGGCGCAGGGGGGAGTGCATGAGCAGTTCTTC. Protein product: CASSLAQGGVHEQFF.

The chain combines TRBV30 with TRBJ2-7, with D perhaps matching TRBD1 (5 bases). The germline gives CDR1 GTSNPN, CDR2 SVGIG (reference sequence). This CDR3 comprises 13 residues. Trimming cost V 4 bases and J 1 base, with 11 bases left between them. This CDR3 is CAWNRQNSYEQYF. DNA of the CDR3: TGTGCCTGGAACAGGCAGAATTCCTACGAGCAGTACTTC.

The chain carries TRBV19 and TRBJ2-7; 8 bases map to TRBD2. Looked up from germline, CDR1 is LNHDA and CDR2 is SQIVND (reference sequence). V lost 5 bases, J lost 3 bases, and 6 bases stayed unmatched. This CDR3 region has 14 residues. DNA for the CDR3: TGTGCCAGTAGTCCCGGGGGGGGCTTCTACGAGCAGTACTTC. This codes for CASSPGGGFYEQYF.

The V call is TRBV11-2, the J call TRBJ1-1; possibly TRBD1 for D (5 bases). Germline-derived CDR1 and CDR2 are SGHAT and FQNNGV. Trimming cost V 2 bases and J 3 bases, with 16 bases left between them. This CDR3 is built from 16 residues. CDR3 in amino acids: CASSLKFGQAHTEAFF. The CDR3 nucleotides are TGTGCCAGCAGCTTAAAATTCGGACAAGCTCACACTGAAGCTTTCTTT.

The gene calls are TRBV30 and TRBJ2-1; 7 bases fit TRBD2. J gave up 8 bases and V 0 bases, and 7 bases lay outside the gene matches. The germline gives CDR1 GTSNPN, CDR2 SVGIG (reference sequence). CDR3 length equals 14 residues. CDR3 nucleotides: TGTGCCTGGAGTGTGTTCAGCGGGAAGTATGAGCAGTTCTTC. Protein product: CAWSVFSGKYEQFF.

The chain combines TRBV4-3 with TRBJ2-1; 8 bases align to TRBD2. This CDR3 has 18 residues. The trim removed 1 base at V and 4 bases at J, leaving 12 bases unmatched. Germline V gives CDR1 LGHNA, CDR2 YSLEER. CDR3 bases: TGCGCCAGCAGCCAAGTGTTTGCCCGGGAGGGTAAATACAATGAGCAGTTCTTC. Its protein product is CASSQVFAREGKYNEQFF.

The CDR3 loop reads CASSGGRAYEQYF. As DNA, the CDR3 is TGTGCCAGCAGTGGCGGGAGGGCCTACGAGCAGTACTTC. V gene TRBV9 combines with J gene TRBJ2-7, with 9 bases identical to TRBD2. V was pared by 5 bases and J by 2 bases, with 2 bases of the junction left unmatched. CDR1 is SGDLS, CDR2 YYNGEE, per germline. This CDR3 has 13 amino acids.

This clone was seen only a few times. V usage is TRBV18 and J usage is TRBJ1-1; the D gene is possibly TRBD1 (5 bases). CDR3 size: 13 residues. Germline-derived CDR1 and CDR2 are KGHSH and LQKENI. V dropped 6 bases and J dropped 0 bases, with 8 bases sitting between them. The CDR3 region has the DNA TGTGCCAGCTCCCAGGGTATGAACACTGAAGCTTTCTTT. The encoded protein is CASSQGMNTEAFF.

The rearrangement links TRBV18 to TRBJ2-1, with 11 bases fitting TRBD1. The trim removed 0 bases at V and 4 bases at J, leaving 8 bases unmatched. The CDR3 is 18 amino acids. CDR1 is KGHSH and CDR2 is LQKENI in the germline V gene. Written as DNA, the CDR3 is TGTGCCAGCTCACCACCTGGGACAGGGGGTCCCGGATACAATGAGCAGTTCTTC. This translates into CASSPPGTGGPGYNEQFF.

V is TRBV10-1 and J is TRBJ1-2; unclear D gene. CDR1 WNHNN and CDR2 SYGVQD come from the germline V gene (reference sequence). This CDR3 region has 13 residues. Trimming took off 1 base at V and 2 bases at J, with 5 bases between the two ends. CDR3 residues: CASSEWPNYGYTF. The CDR3 DNA reads as TGCGCCAGCAGTGAGTGGCCCAACTATGGCTACACCTTC.

This clone was seen just once. The chain carries TRBV10-3 and TRBJ2-3; 9 bases match TRBD2. V lost 4 bases, J lost 6 bases, and 11 bases stayed unmatched. The CDR3 totals 16 residues. Looked up from germline, CDR1 is ENHRY and CDR2 is SYGVKD. This chain's CDR3 is CAISVVGAGGADTQYF. Here the CDR3 DNA reads TGTGCCATCAGTGTCGTTGGAGCGGGAGGCGCTGATACGCAGTATTTT.